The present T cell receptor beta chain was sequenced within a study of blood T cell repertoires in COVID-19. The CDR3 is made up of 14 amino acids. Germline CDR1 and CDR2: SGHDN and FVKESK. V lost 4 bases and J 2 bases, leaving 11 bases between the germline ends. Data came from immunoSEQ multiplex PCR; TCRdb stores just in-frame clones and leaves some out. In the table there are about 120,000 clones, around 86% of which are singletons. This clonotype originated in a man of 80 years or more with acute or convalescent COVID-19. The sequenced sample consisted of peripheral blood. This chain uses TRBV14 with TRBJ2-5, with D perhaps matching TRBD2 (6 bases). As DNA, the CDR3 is TGTGCCAGCAGCCCGCCGGGGAGGCAAGAGACCCAGTACTTC. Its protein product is CASSPPGRQETQYF.